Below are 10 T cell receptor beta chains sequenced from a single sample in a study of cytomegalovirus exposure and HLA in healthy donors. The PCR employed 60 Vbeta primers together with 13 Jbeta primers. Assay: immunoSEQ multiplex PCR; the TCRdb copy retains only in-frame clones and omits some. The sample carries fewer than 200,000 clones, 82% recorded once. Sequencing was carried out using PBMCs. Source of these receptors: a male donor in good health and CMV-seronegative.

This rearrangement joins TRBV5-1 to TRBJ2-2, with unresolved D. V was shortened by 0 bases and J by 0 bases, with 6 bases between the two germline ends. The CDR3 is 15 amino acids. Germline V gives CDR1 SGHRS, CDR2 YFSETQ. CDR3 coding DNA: TGCGCCAGCAGCTTGGTGTCAACGAACACCGGGGAGCTGTTTTTT. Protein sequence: CASSLVSTNTGELFF.

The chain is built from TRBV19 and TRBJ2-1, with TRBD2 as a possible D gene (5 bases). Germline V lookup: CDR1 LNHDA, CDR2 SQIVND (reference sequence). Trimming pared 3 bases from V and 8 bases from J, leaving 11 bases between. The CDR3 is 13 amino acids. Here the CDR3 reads CASSIEGSDEQFF. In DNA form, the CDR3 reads TGTGCCAGTAGTATTGAGGGTAGCGATGAGCAGTTCTTC.

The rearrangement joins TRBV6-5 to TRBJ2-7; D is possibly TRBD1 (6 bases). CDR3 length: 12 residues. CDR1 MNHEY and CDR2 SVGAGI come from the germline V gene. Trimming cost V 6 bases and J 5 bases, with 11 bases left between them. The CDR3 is CASSWGPDEQYF. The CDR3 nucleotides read TGTGCCAGCAGCTGGGGGCCGGACGAGCAGTACTTC.

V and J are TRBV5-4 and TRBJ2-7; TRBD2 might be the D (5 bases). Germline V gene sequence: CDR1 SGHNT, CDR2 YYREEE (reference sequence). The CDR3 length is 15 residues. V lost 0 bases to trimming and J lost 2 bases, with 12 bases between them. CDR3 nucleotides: TGTGCCAGCAGCTTGGGAGGGCGAGAAACCTACGAGCAGTACTTC. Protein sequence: CASSLGGRETYEQYF.

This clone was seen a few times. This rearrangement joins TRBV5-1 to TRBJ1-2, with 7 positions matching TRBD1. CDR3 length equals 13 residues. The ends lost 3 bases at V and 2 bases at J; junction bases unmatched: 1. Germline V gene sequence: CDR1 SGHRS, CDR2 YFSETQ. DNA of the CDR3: TGCGCCAGCAGCTCGACAGGGAACTATGGCTACACCTTC. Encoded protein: CASSSTGNYGYTF.

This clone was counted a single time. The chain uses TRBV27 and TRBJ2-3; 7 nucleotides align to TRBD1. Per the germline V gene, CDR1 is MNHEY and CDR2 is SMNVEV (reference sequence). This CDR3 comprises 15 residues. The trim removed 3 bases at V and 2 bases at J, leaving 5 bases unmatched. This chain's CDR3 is CASSFVQGHTDTQYF. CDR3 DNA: TGTGCCAGCAGTTTCGTACAGGGGCACACAGATACGCAGTATTTT.

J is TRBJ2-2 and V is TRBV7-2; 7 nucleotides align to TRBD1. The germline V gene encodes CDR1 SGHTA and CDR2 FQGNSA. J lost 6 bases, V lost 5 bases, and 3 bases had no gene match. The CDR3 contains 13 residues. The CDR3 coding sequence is TGTGCCAGCAGCATAACAGGGGCCGGGGAGCTGTTTTTT. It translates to CASSITGAGELFF.

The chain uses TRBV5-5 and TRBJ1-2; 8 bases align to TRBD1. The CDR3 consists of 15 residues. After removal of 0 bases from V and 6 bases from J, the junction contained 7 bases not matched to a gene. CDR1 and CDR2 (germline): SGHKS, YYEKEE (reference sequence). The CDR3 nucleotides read TGTGCCAGCAGCTTGGCCGGGGGACAGGCCCATGGCTACACCTTC. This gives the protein CASSLAGGQAHGYTF.

For the CDR3, the DNA is TGTGCCAGCAGCGTAGGCGGAGGCCACCAAGAGACCCAGTACTTC. Amino acid sequence: CASSVGGGHQETQYF. The genes are TRBV9 and TRBJ2-5, with D perhaps TRBD2 (5 bases). The CDR3 covers 15 residues. Germline V gene data show CDR1 as SGDLS and CDR2 as YYNGEE. V lost 0 bases to trimming and J lost 0 bases, with 9 bases between them.

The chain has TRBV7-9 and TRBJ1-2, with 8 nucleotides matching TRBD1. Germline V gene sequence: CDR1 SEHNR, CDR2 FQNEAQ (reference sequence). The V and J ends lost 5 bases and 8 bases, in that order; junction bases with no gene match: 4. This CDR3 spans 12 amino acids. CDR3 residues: CASSRDRYGYTF. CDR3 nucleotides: TGTGCCAGCAGCAGGGACAGGTACGGCTACACCTTC.